What follows are 32 T cell receptor beta chains derived from one specimen sequenced in a study of blood T cell repertoires in COVID-19. The protocol was immunoSEQ multiplex PCR, while the TCRdb copy is restricted to in-frame clones and leaves out a portion. This repertoire shows around 210,000 clones, roughly nine tenths found once; its top ten account for more than 0.7%. Sequenced sample: peripheral blood. All receptors come from an older woman with acute or convalescent COVID-19.

The chain couples TRBV19 to TRBJ2-5; D is possibly TRBD2 (6 bases). From germline, CDR1 is LNHDA and CDR2 SQIVND (reference sequence). CDR3 length: 16 residues. Between the trimmed V and J ends, which lost 6 bases and 2 bases, there was a span of 19 bases. CDR3 protein: CASRRGAGSPQETQYF. The CDR3, as DNA: TGTGCCAGTAGGAGGGGAGCGGGCTCTCCACAAGAGACCCAGTACTTC.

The rearrangement uses TRBV2 and TRBJ2-7, with D possibly matching TRBD1 (6 bases). The germline V gene encodes CDR1 SNHLY and CDR2 FYNNEI. This CDR3 contains 14 residues. Between the trimmed V and J ends, which lost 5 bases and 2 bases, there was a span of 13 bases. This chain's CDR3 is CASSLQGFPYEQYF. CDR3 in DNA: TGTGCCAGCAGTCTACAGGGTTTCCCCTACGAGCAGTACTTC.

V is TRBV12-5 and J is TRBJ2-7; D might be TRBD2 (6 bases). The ends were cut back, 4 bases at V and 9 bases at J, with 22 bases in the middle. Germline V gives CDR1 LGHNT, CDR2 FRNRAP. This CDR3 spans 15 amino acids. The CDR3 DNA sequence: TGTGCTAGTGGTTCCGCCCCCCATCCATTGGAGGGGCAGTACTTC. It translates to CASGSAPHPLEGQYF. Together with reference TRBV12-5 and TRBJ2-7, the CDR3 gives the full variable domain: DARVTQTPRHKVTEMGQEVTMRCQPILGHNTVFWYRQTMMQGLELLAYFRNRAPLDDSGMPKDRFSAEMPDATLATLKIQPSEPRDSAVYFCASGSAPHPLEGQYFGPGTRLTVT.

This clone was observed once. The gene calls are TRBV25-1 and TRBJ1-2; D is possibly TRBD1 (6 bases). In germline, CDR1 is MGHDK, CDR2 SYGVNS. The length of the CDR3 is 14 residues. The germline V and J ends were trimmed by 1 base and 7 bases, with 13 bases remaining between them. The CDR3 spells CASSELNRDRGYTF. The CDR3 coding sequence is TGTGCCAGCAGTGAATTGAACAGGGATCGTGGCTACACCTTC.

The V gene is TRBV6-2 or TRBV6-3, the J gene TRBJ1-5; D is unclear. Germline V gives CDR1 MNHEY, CDR2 SVGEGT. The CDR3 runs to 14 residues. V lost 3 bases to trimming and J lost 0 bases, with 6 bases between them. Here the CDR3 reads CASSYSHSNQPQHF. CDR3 in DNA: TGTGCCAGCAGTTATTCCCATAGCAATCAGCCCCAGCATTTT.

The chain is built from TRBV4-1 and TRBJ2-7; D is perhaps TRBD1 (6 bases). CDR1 and CDR2 from the germline V gene are MGHRA and YSYEKL. V was clipped by 3 bases and J by 3 bases, with 12 bases between them. The CDR3 spans 14 residues. This CDR3 is CASSQTTGNYEQYF. The CDR3 coding sequence is TGCGCCAGCAGCCAGACTACAGGGAACTACGAGCAGTACTTC.

The V and J genes are TRBV10-3 and TRBJ2-2, with D possibly matching TRBD2 (5 bases). CDR1 is ENHRY and CDR2 is SYGVKD in the germline V gene. This CDR3 is built from 15 residues. The ends were cut back, 4 bases at V and 4 bases at J, with 13 bases in the middle. The CDR3: CAISAQNRGTGELFF. The CDR3 DNA sequence: TGTGCCATCAGTGCGCAGAACCGGGGCACCGGGGAGCTGTTTTTT.

Concerning this clone itself: Within the sample, other DNA sequences also encode this same CDR3. The genes are TRBV18 and TRBJ2-5; the match to TRBD2 covers 7 bases. There are 13 residues in the CDR3. The ends lost 6 bases at V and 4 bases at J; junction bases unmatched: 5. Looked up from germline, CDR1 is KGHSH and CDR2 is LQKENI. This CDR3 is CASSPPGGETQYF. The CDR3 DNA follows: TGTGCCAGCTCCCCTCCGGGGGGAGAGACCCAGTACTTC.

The J gene is TRBJ2-3, the V gene TRBV10-3; D gene ambiguous. CDR1 and CDR2 from the germline V gene are ENHRY and SYGVKD. Trimming cost V 3 bases and J 2 bases, with 6 bases left between them. This CDR3 region has 13 residues. The CDR3 sequence: CAISDSNTDTQYF. CDR3 DNA sequence: TGTGCCATCAGTGACAGTAACACAGATACGCAGTATTTT.

The rearrangement uses TRBV28 and TRBJ1-1; 7 bases align to TRBD1. This CDR3 has 14 residues. V was pared by 4 bases and J by 5 bases, with 7 bases of the junction left unmatched. CDR1 and CDR2 (germline): MDHEN, SYDVKM. CDR3 loop: CASSSTGFRTEAFF. CDR3 coding DNA: TGTGCCAGCAGTTCGACAGGGTTTCGGACTGAAGCTTTCTTT.

This clone has more than one count but fewer than ten. The chain carries TRBV5-4 and TRBJ2-1; 11 bases align to TRBD2. Germline CDR1 is SGHNT and CDR2 is YYREEE (reference sequence). Trimming cost V 4 bases and J 10 bases; bases outside gene matches: 10. The CDR3 covers 15 residues. Here the CDR3 reads CASSTLTSGAREQFF. CDR3 DNA sequence: TGTGCCAGCAGCACCCTGACTAGCGGGGCGAGGGAGCAGTTCTTC.

This clone was counted once. The chain is built from TRBV3-1 (or the pseudogene TRBV3-2) and TRBJ1-6; possibly TRBD1 for D (5 bases). V was cut by 4 bases and J by 7 bases, with 11 bases left in between. CDR1 is LGHDT and CDR2 is YNNKEL in the germline V gene (reference sequence). CDR3 length: 14 amino acids. CDR3 DNA sequence: TGTGCCAGCAGCCCATGGGACTCAAATTCACCCCTCCACTTT. Amino acids: CASSPWDSNSPLHF.

The gene calls are TRBV18 and TRBJ1-5, with a tentative D call TRBD1 (6 bases). This CDR3 has 13 amino acids. V shed 6 bases and J shed 6 bases, with 12 bases lying between them. From germline, CDR1 is KGHSH and CDR2 LQKENI. CDR3 protein: CASSSDRFQPQHF. CDR3 sequence (DNA): TGTGCCAGCTCGTCAGACAGGTTTCAGCCCCAGCATTTT.

This clone was seen more than once but under ten times. The genes are TRBV5-4 and TRBJ2-2; 7 bases align to TRBD1. This CDR3 comprises 15 residues. Per the germline V gene, CDR1 is SGHNT and CDR2 is YYREEE (reference sequence). V trimming: 3 bases; J trimming: 1 base; junction bases outside the gene matches: 3. This CDR3 reads CASSSRQGNTGELFF. CDR3 nucleotide sequence: TGTGCCAGCAGCTCGCGACAGGGGAACACCGGGGAGCTGTTTTTT.

This sequence joins TRBV28 and TRBJ2-7; 9 nucleotides align to TRBD1. Germline values: CDR1 MDHEN, CDR2 SYDVKM. With 4 bases clipped from V and 11 bases from J, the junction kept 9 bases outside the gene matches. This CDR3 has 13 residues. The CDR3 sequence: CASSYNRQGEEYF. The CDR3, as DNA: TGTGCCAGCAGTTATAACAGACAGGGGGAAGAGTACTTC.

The chain uses TRBV24-1 and TRBJ2-7, with D possibly TRBD1 on 6 matching bases. Trimming removed 1 base at V and 5 bases at J, with 11 bases between. CDR3 length equals 14 residues. CDR1 and CDR2 (germline): KGHDR, SFDVKD. CDR3 sequence: CATSDFYRVDEQYF. The CDR3 DNA is TGTGCCACCAGTGATTTTTACAGGGTCGACGAGCAGTACTTC.

In its sample, this clone was seen once. The rearrangement uses TRBV28 and TRBJ1-5, with D perhaps matching TRBD1 (5 bases). Trimming stripped 2 bases from V and 0 bases from J, with 11 bases between. The CDR3 has 16 amino acids. Germline values: CDR1 MDHEN, CDR2 SYDVKM. The CDR3 sequence: CASSLEGATSNQPQHF. CDR3 DNA sequence: TGTGCCAGCAGTTTAGAAGGGGCTACTAGCAATCAGCCCCAGCATTTT.

The CDR3 region is CASSSQGLAGGYNEQFF. CDR3 DNA: TGTGCCAGCAGCTCTCAAGGACTAGCGGGAGGCTACAATGAGCAGTTCTTC. This chain joins TRBV7-3 and TRBJ2-1, with TRBD2 identical over 14 bases. The CDR3 is 17 amino acids. Germline CDR1 and CDR2: SGHTA and FQGTGA. Trimming cost V 4 bases and J 3 bases; bases outside gene matches: 5.

This rearrangement joins TRBV5-1 to TRBJ2-2; weak D call: TRBD2 (6 bases). Per germline, CDR1 SGHRS and CDR2 YFSETQ. Trimming took 6 bases from V and 1 from J, leaving 10 bases between them. The CDR3 consists of 14 residues. DNA of the CDR3: TGCGCCAGCAACGAAGCGGGGAACACCGGGGAGCTGTTTTTT. Its protein is CASNEAGNTGELFF.

This clone was counted once. This chain joins TRBV27 and TRBJ2-3; D remains ambiguous. The CDR3 spans 14 residues. Germline CDR1 is MNHEY and CDR2 is SMNVEV (reference sequence). The V end lost 11 bases, the J end lost 4 bases, and 19 bases lay between the germline ends. The DNA for the CDR3 is TGTGCCTGGCGGCCAAAATTTACGTCAGATACGCAGTATTTT. Encoded protein: CAWRPKFTSDTQYF.

This chain connects TRBV27 to TRBJ2-1, with 7 bases aligning to TRBD1. The V gene end was trimmed by 8 bases and the J gene end by 4 bases; junction bases not matched to a gene: 8. This CDR3 has 14 residues. Germline CDR1 reads MNHEY; CDR2 reads SMNVEV (reference sequence). This chain's CDR3 is CASGRTGRYNEQFF. The CDR3 DNA reads as TGTGCCAGCGGCCGGACAGGAAGATACAATGAGCAGTTCTTC.

This clone appeared a single time. The chain links TRBV20-1 to TRBJ1-2; D remains ambiguous. V was trimmed by 3 bases and J by 5 bases, leaving 7 bases between them. From germline, CDR1 is DFQATT and CDR2 SNEGSKA (reference sequence). The CDR3 length is 11 residues. The CDR3 reads CSASSPYGYTF. Here the CDR3 DNA reads TGCAGTGCTAGTAGCCCTTATGGCTACACCTTC.

For the CDR3, the DNA is TGTGCCAGCGTCAGGGGCACTGAAGCTTTCTTT. Translation: CASVRGTEAFF. The chain has TRBV3-1 (or the pseudogene TRBV3-2) and TRBJ1-1; tentative D call: TRBD1 (6 bases). The CDR3 has 11 residues. Germline V CDR1 and CDR2: LGHDT, YNNKEL (reference sequence). Deletions cut 8 bases from V and 4 bases from J, with 8 bases between.

J is TRBJ1-1 and V is TRBV6-2 or TRBV6-3, with a weak D call TRBD1 (5 bases). The CDR3 runs to 13 residues. V gave up 6 bases and J gave up 1 base, with 9 bases separating them. Germline V lookup: CDR1 MNHEY, CDR2 SVGEGT. The CDR3 is CASRPTGNTEAFF. CDR3 sequence (DNA): TGTGCCAGCAGGCCTACAGGGAACACTGAAGCTTTCTTT.

This clone was seen a handful of times. The J gene is TRBJ2-3, the V gene TRBV20-1; 8 positions match TRBD2. Germline CDR1 reads DFQATT; CDR2 reads SNEGSKA (reference sequence). CDR3 length equals 14 residues. Trimming cost V 3 bases and J 5 bases; bases outside gene matches: 7. The CDR3 loop is CSASLAGGIDTQYF. For the CDR3, the DNA is TGCAGTGCTAGTTTGGCGGGAGGTATAGATACGCAGTATTTT.

The rearrangement uses TRBV27 and TRBJ2-7; D remains unclear. V was shortened by 2 bases and J by 3 bases, with 11 bases between the two germline ends. Germline CDR1 reads MNHEY; CDR2 reads SMNVEV (reference sequence). This CDR3 contains 14 residues. The CDR3 region has the DNA TGTGCCAGCAGTTTAGGGTTTAGCAACTACGAGCAGTACTTC. This translates into CASSLGFSNYEQYF.

The chain recombines TRBV7-3 with TRBJ1-1; no clear D gene. This CDR3 has 13 residues. With 5 bases removed from V and 0 bases from J, the gap between germline ends came to 7 bases. CDR1 and CDR2 (germline): SGHTA, FQGTGA. CDR3: CASSPGLNTEAFF. In nucleotides, the CDR3 is TGTGCCAGCAGCCCAGGCCTGAACACTGAAGCTTTCTTT.

The chain joins TRBV5-1 to TRBJ2-7; TRBD1 matches 8 bases. V lost 2 bases to trimming and J lost 7 bases; unmatched junction nucleotides: 5. CDR1 is SGHRS and CDR2 is YFSETQ in the germline V gene. There are 13 residues in the CDR3. CDR3 sequence reads: CASSLGTGREQYF. The CDR3 DNA is TGCGCCAGCAGCTTAGGGACAGGTAGGGAGCAGTACTTC. The variable domain in full, completed from reference TRBV5-1 and TRBJ2-7, reads KAGVTQTPRYLIKTRGQQVTLSCSPISGHRSVSWYQQTPGQGLQFLFEYFSETQRNKGNFPGRFSGRQFSNSRSEMNVSTLELGDSALYLCASSLGTGREQYFGPGTRLTVT.

The chain has TRBV10-3 and TRBJ1-6; D gene unclear. This CDR3 contains 12 residues. Per the germline V gene, CDR1 is ENHRY and CDR2 is SYGVKD. V was shortened by 6 bases and J by 7 bases, with 7 bases between the two germline ends. The CDR3 DNA follows: TGTGCCATCAGCAGACACAATTCACCCCTCCACTTT. Encoded protein: CAISRHNSPLHF.

The CDR3 protein is CASSRSGGQSYEQYF. The CDR3 DNA sequence: TGTGCCAGCAGCCGGAGTGGAGGACAGTCCTACGAGCAGTACTTC. This chain links TRBV5-8 with TRBJ2-7, with a possible D match to TRBD1 (6 bases). Germline V gene lookup returns CDR1 SGHTS and CDR2 YDEGEE. Deletions cut 4 bases from V and 1 base from J, with 15 bases between. The length of the CDR3 is 15 residues.

The V gene is TRBV28, the J gene TRBJ1-5; D remains ambiguous. Trimming left V 7 bases short and J 4 bases short, with 11 bases between. Germline V gene sequence: CDR1 MDHEN, CDR2 SYDVKM. The CDR3 extends over 13 amino acids. CDR3 region: CASTYGVNQPQHF. The CDR3 region has the DNA TGTGCCAGCACATACGGGGTTAATCAGCCCCAGCATTTT.

The rearrangement links TRBV19 to TRBJ2-6; 12 bases align to TRBD2. The germline gives CDR1 LNHDA, CDR2 SQIVND (reference sequence). This CDR3 comprises 18 residues. Losses at the gene ends were 5 bases for V and 4 bases for J; bases not matched to a gene: 9. The CDR3 DNA follows: TGTGCCAGTAGTTTCGCTAGCGGGAGGGCCCCCGGGGCCAACGTCCTGACTTTC. Its protein product is CASSFASGRAPGANVLTF.